This TCR beta chain was obtained from a study of circulating and synovial CD4+ cells in juvenile arthritis (dated by TCRdb to the mid-2010s). Some background on the complete study: TCRbeta CDR3 repertoires of circulating HLA-DR+ CD4 T cells, bulk blood CD4 T cells and synovial CD4 T cells were compared within each patient. Repertoire sequencing was performed with the aim of confirming enrichment of synovial clonotypes in a circulating synovial-like CD4 T cell subset. General findings and caveats noted by the study authors: Circulating pathogenic-like lymphocytes were found to cluster with synovial T cells, and a substantially higher fraction of CDR3 sequences was shared with synovium by circulating pathogenic-like lymphocytes than by bulk blood. Because T cell genome counts differed by at least an order of magnitude between CPL and bulk blood CD4 samples, sample-size effects were addressed. Since overlap with synovium went up as sequencing depth increased, the measured fractions of shared clonotypes likely underestimated the full repertoire overlap. Compared with bulk blood CD4 repertoires, both the synovial and the circulating pathogenic-like lymphocyte repertoires were less diverse, and some CPL samples were as oligoclonal as synovium. No difference between circulating pathogenic-like lymphocytes and bulk blood T cells was detected by traditional Vbeta family usage analysis.

As regards this clone: No antigen is known for it. Base qualities are missing; no much larger clone stands one base away.

The sequenced samples came from patients who had active juvenile idiopathic arthritis. Cells were sorted immediately after thawing, with dead cells excluded using Live/Dead Fixable Near-IR Stain. Receptor amplification or capture employed the immunoSEQ multiplex PCR assay. TCRbeta CDR3 sequencing was carried out by an external provider as a commercial service. The paper's data handling went like this. The analyses used productive nucleotide sequences together with amino acid sequences obtained by in silico translation. Diversity was measured with Renyi entropy across alpha values, using the median of 200 repeated subsamples to equalise sample size. The distance between each pair of repertoires was calculated as one minus the Chao-modified Jaccard index, which corrects for under-sampling, and this distance was used for clustering. Frequency-weighted overlap with synovial clonotypes was calculated over 200 sample sizes with 200 draws without replacement at each size, and the overlap was reported at the size of the smaller sample. TCRdb holds this immuneACCESS table with in-frame rearrangements only. Some clones are missing; in checked studies, unresolved V genes explain under half, and the rest has no known cause. The V and J calls and clone size are taken from that table; D and trimming were inferred from the DNA. Recorded for this sample are about 14,000 clones; over 80% of them occurred a single time. The ten biggest clones cover less than 4.5% of the sample.

The CDR3 runs 16 residues from the cysteine to the phenylalanine. Only the CDR3 part of the read is kept: 48 bases, read in frame from the first base. Recombination connected TRBV21-1 to TRBJ2-7; the table calls TRBD2, which could not be checked here. TRBV21-1 constitutes a pseudogene. Sequencing was done on a sample of CD4+ T cells from synovial fluid. The clonotype comes from a human patient with juvenile idiopathic arthritis. Some clones in this sample may be carry-over from other donors' samples. The nucleotide sequence reads TGTGCCAGCAGCCTGTGCGGAAAGAGGGCCGGCAACGAGCAGTACTTC. Protein translation: CASSLCGKRAGNEQYF.